What follows is one T cell receptor beta chain and its context. Its cognate antigen is unknown. V was trimmed by 3 bases and J by 0 bases, leaving 8 bases between them. Germline V gives CDR1 LNHDA, CDR2 SQIVND (reference sequence). The CDR3 has 14 amino acids. Lung cancer patients with chemo-refractory metastatic non-small-cell disease were given focal radiation plus CTLA-4 blockade with ipilimumab. This sample is part of a study of radiotherapy plus CTLA-4 blockade in lung cancer. Across the whole study: There were objective responses in 15% to 20% of patients, and over 25% had disease control. Findings and limits, study-wide: The study found tumor-derived TCR clones expanded in blood after radiotherapy plus ipilimumab. Early shifts in blood T cell clones, with interferon-beta, reportedly predicted response best.

Produced via immunoSEQ multiplex PCR; TCRdb's table is partial and in-frame only. The table shows 65,000 to 95,000 clones, with more than 75% occurring only once. This sequence was found in a human donor with non-small cell lung cancer that progressed on radiotherapy plus ipilimumab. This chain joins TRBV19 and TRBJ1-1, with D unclear. The sequences come from peripheral blood, collected from a patient treated with radiotherapy plus ipilimumab. As DNA, the CDR3 is TGTGCCAGTAGTATTCGAACGGTGAACACTGAAGCTTTCTTT. Amino acids: CASSIRTVNTEAFF. The entire variable domain, with the rest obtained from reference TRBV19 and TRBJ1-1, is as follows: DGGITQSPKYLFRKEGQNVTLSCEQNLNHDAMYWYRQDPGQGLRLIYYSQIVNDFQKGDIAEGYSVSREKKESFPLTVTSAQKNPTAFYLCASSIRTVNTEAFFGQGTRLTVV.